The entry that follows covers one T cell receptor (beta chain) sequence. Under the authors' procedure: Amplification of reference gene primers provided the estimated nucleated cell counts. The repertoire was sequenced with immunoSEQ multiplex PCR; TCRdb's copy has only in-frame clones and lacks some. V and J calls and clone size follow that table, whereas D and trimming were derived from the DNA. The data contain more than 110,000 clones, 77% of them singletons. This specimen belongs to a study of blood T cell repertoires in COVID-19. Germline V lookup: CDR1 MDHEN, CDR2 SYDVKM. The CDR3 is 16 residues long. V shed 3 bases, J shed 3 bases, and the junction held 6 bases outside the gene matches.

Sequenced sample: peripheral blood. The V gene is TRBV28, the J gene TRBJ1-2; TRBD1 agrees at 11 bases. The TCR originated in a woman aged 45-65 years with active or convalescent COVID-19. CDR3 coding DNA: TGTGCCAGCAGTTTGGGGGGACAGGGGGTAGACTATGGCTACACCTTC. It specifies CASSLGGQGVDYGYTF.